This T cell receptor (beta chain) is from a study of T cell changes during pregnancy in multiple sclerosis. The J segment lost 0 bases and the V segment lost 5 bases, leaving 4 bases of the junction unmatched. The germline gives CDR1 MDHEN, CDR2 SYDVKM. The CDR3 runs to 17 residues. TCRdb's table, derived via immunoSEQ multiplex PCR, lists solely in-frame clones and lacks some. The table includes 55,000 to 70,000 clones, about 94% detected once. The sample was CD4+ T cells from peripheral blood mononuclear cells, taken before pregnancy. This rearrangement joins TRBV28 to TRBJ2-1, with 13 bases aligning to TRBD2. The sequence derives from a female donor with multiple sclerosis, enrolled in a pregnancy study. CDR3 residues: CASSRRTSGSSYNEQFF. The CDR3 region has the DNA TGTGCCAGCAGTAGACGGACTAGCGGGAGCTCCTACAATGAGCAGTTCTTC.